This TCR beta chain stems from a study of OX40 agonist ivuxolimab in advanced cancers. This table comes from immunoSEQ multiplex PCR, and its TCRdb copy is limited to in-frame clones, with some not included. In the table there are roughly 62,000 clones, around 84% of which are singletons. No patient had autoimmune disease or received systemic immunosuppression. The TCR was taken from an adult with an advanced solid tumor such as melanoma, head and neck, liver or kidney cancer. The sample here was CD4+ or CD8+ T cells sorted from blood, taken in a trial of the OX40 agonist ivuxolimab.

The CDR3 region has the DNA TGTGCCAGCAGCTCTACACCCCCGGGACTAGCGGGAGGCAATGAGCAGTTCTTC. This translates into CASSSTPPGLAGGNEQFF. The chain combines TRBV7-2 with TRBJ2-1; 15 positions match TRBD2. The germline CDR1 and CDR2 sequences are SGHTA and FQGNSA. Unmatched junction bases numbered 10, after V lost 4 bases and J lost 6 bases. This CDR3 is built from 18 residues.